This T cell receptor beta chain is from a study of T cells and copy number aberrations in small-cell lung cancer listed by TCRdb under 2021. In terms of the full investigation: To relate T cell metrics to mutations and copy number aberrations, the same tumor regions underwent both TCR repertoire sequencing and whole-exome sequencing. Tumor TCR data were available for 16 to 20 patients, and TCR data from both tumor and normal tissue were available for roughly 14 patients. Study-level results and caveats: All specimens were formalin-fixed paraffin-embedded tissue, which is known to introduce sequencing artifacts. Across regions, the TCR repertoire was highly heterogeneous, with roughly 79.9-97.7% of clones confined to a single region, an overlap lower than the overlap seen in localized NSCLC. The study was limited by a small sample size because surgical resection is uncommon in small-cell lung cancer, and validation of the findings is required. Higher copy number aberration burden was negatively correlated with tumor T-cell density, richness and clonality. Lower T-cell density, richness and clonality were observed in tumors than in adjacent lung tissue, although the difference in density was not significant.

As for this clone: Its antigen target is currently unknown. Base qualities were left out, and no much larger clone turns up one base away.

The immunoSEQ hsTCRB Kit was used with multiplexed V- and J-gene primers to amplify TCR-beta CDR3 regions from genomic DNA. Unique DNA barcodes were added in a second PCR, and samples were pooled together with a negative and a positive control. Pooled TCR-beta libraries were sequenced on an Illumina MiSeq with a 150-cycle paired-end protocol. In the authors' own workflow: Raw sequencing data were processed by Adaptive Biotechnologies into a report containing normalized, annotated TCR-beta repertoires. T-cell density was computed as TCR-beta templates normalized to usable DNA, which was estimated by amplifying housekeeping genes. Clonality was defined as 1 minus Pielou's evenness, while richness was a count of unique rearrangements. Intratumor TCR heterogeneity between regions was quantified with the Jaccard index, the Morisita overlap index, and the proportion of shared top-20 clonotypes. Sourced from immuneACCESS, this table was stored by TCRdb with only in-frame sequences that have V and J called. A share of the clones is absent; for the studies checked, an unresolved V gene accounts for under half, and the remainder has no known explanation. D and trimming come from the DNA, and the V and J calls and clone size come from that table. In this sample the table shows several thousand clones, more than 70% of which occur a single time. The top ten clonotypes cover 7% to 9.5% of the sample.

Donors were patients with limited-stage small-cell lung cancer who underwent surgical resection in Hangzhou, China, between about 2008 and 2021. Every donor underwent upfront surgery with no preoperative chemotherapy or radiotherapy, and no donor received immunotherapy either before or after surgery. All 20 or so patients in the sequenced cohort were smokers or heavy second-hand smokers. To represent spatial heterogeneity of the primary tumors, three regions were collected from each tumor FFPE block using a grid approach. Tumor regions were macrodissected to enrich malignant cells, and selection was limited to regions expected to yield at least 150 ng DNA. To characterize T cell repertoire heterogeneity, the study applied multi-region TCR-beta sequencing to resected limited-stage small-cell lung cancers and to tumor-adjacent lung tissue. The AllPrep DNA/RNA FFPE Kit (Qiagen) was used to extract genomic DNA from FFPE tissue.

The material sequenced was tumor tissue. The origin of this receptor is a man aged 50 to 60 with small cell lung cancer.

The CDR3 here reads CAISELAGESTEAFF. The base sequence is TGTGCCATCAGTGAGTTAGCAGGGGAGAGCACTGAAGCTTTCTTT. The chain employs TRBV10-3 and TRBJ1-1; the D segment could be TRBD1, given 6 matching bases. Sequences ENHRY (CDR1) and SYGVKD (CDR2) are obtained from the germline V gene. Deletion took 1 base off V and 4 bases off J, with a span of 13 bases between the germline ends. Counted from cysteine to phenylalanine, this CDR3 has 15 amino acids. This entry keeps only the CDR3 DNA: 45 bases, framed from base 1.